The 3 T cell receptor beta chains listed next were all sequenced from one sample in a study of CD8 T cells in Susac syndrome. With random hexamers, 0.5 to 1 ug RNA was reverse transcribed. Each CDR3 protein gets one entry after TCRdb re-called the immunoSEQ multiplex PCR reads with MiXCR. Here the sample spans about 430,000 distinct CDR3 sequences, more than 80% being singletons. Sequencing used CD8+ T cells from PBMCs. These receptors all come from a human donor with multiple sclerosis.

The sample holds one count of this clonotype. The rearrangement links TRBV7-9 to TRBJ1-1, with D tentatively TRBD1 (5 bases). Germline lookup yields CDR1 SEHNR and CDR2 FQNEAQ (reference sequence). The CDR3 has 16 residues. V lost 1 base and J lost 1, with 13 bases in between. The CDR3 protein is CASSLGGARGNTEAFF. Written as DNA, the CDR3 is TGTGCCAGCAGCTTAGGGGGCGCTAGGGGGAACACTGAAGCTTTCTTT.

The rearrangement uses TRBV29-1 and TRBJ2-4; D tentatively reads TRBD1 or TRBD2 (5 bases each). The CDR3 length is 15 residues. Germline-derived CDR1 and CDR2 are SQVTM and ANQGSEA. Trimming pared 0 bases from V and 5 bases from J, leaving 14 bases between. The CDR3 DNA reads as TGCAGCGTTGAAGATCAGTCCGGGGCTGAAAACATTCAGTACTTC. Encoded protein: CSVEDQSGAENIQYF.

CDR3 sequence (DNA): TGTGCCAGCAGTGAAGCTCGGCTAGCGGGGGGGCCTTGGGAGCTGTTTTTT. Protein sequence: CASSEARLAGGPWELFF. The chain employs TRBV2 and TRBJ2-2, with 12 bases matching TRBD2. This CDR3 comprises 17 residues. V was pared by 0 bases and J by 9 bases, with 8 bases of the junction left unmatched. Germline V lookup: CDR1 SNHLY, CDR2 FYNNEI.